The 27 T cell receptor beta chains in this list originate from one sample, sequenced in a study of T cell responses to AZD1222 COVID-19 vaccine. Only in-frame clones appear in the TCRdb table, and some are missing; sequencing was by immunoSEQ multiplex PCR. This sample has approximately 74,000 clones, with around four fifths found just once. The source material was peripheral blood, sampled on day 0 of AZD1222 vaccination. These receptors were taken from an adult in good health.

The rearrangement joins TRBV7-2 to TRBJ2-3, with TRBD2 matching over 12 bases. Per the germline V gene, CDR1 is SGHTA and CDR2 is FQGNSA. The CDR3 is made up of 16 amino acids. Trimming at V came to 4 bases and at J to 1 base, leaving 3 bases not matched to a gene. CDR3 sequence: CASSSRTSGGTDTQYF. CDR3 in DNA: TGTGCCAGCAGCTCCCGGACTAGCGGGGGCACAGATACGCAGTATTTT.

V gene TRBV5-5 combines with J gene TRBJ1-2; 11 nucleotides agree with TRBD1. V shed 3 bases and J 6 bases; nucleotides not matched to a gene: 4. The CDR3 spans 14 residues. Germline-derived CDR1 and CDR2 are SGHKS and YYEKEE (reference sequence). The CDR3 DNA sequence: TGTGCCAGCAGCTGGGGGACAGGGGGAAATGGCTACACCTTC. Its protein product is CASSWGTGGNGYTF.

The chain employs TRBV3-1 (or the pseudogene TRBV3-2) and TRBJ1-4; D unclear. Per the germline V gene, CDR1 is LGHDT and CDR2 is YNNKEL (reference sequence). Trimming removed 0 bases at V and 7 bases at J, with 12 bases between. The CDR3 loop spans 15 amino acids. The CDR3 DNA follows: TGTGCCAGCAGCCAAGATGCTGGCGTCGGTGAAAAACTGTTTTTT. This gives the protein CASSQDAGVGEKLFF.

The chain combines TRBV7-2 with TRBJ2-2; D gene uncertain. Germline assignment: CDR1 SGHTA and CDR2 FQGNSA. The CDR3 length is 15 residues. V shed 1 base and J shed 6 bases, with 12 bases lying between them. Written as DNA, the CDR3 is TGTGCCAGCAGCTTAGTTGGTAGTTCGTCCGGGGAGCTGTTTTTT. It encodes CASSLVGSSSGELFF. Supplemented by reference TRBV7-2 and TRBJ2-2, the full variable domain reads GAGVSQSPSNKVTEKGKDVELRCDPISGHTALYWYRQSLGQGLEFLIYFQGNSAPDKSGLPSDRFSAERTGGSVSTLTIQRTQQEDSAVYLCASSLVGSSSGELFFGEGSRLTVL.

Only one count was recorded for this clone. The chain uses TRBV18 and TRBJ1-1; a weak D match, TRBD1 (5 bases). Germline values: CDR1 KGHSH, CDR2 LQKENI. The V gene lost 3 bases and the J gene lost 0 bases, with 5 bases spanning the gap. The length of the CDR3 is 13 residues. The CDR3 spells CASSPDMNTEAFF. The CDR3 DNA follows: TGTGCCAGCTCACCGGACATGAACACTGAAGCTTTCTTT.

This sequence joins TRBV27 and TRBJ2-5; D gene ambiguous. Germline CDR1 MNHEY, CDR2 SMNVEV (reference sequence). This CDR3 region has 11 residues. Trimming cost V 6 bases and J 7 bases, with 9 bases left between them. The chain's CDR3 is CASSLPGTQYF. CDR3 bases: TGTGCCAGCAGCCTCCCCGGGACCCAGTACTTC.

CDR3 region: CASSPWSLAYYEQYF. CDR3 sequence (DNA): TGTGCCAGCAGTCCCTGGAGTCTGGCCTACTACGAGCAGTACTTC. The chain joins TRBV27 to TRBJ2-7, with D hard to call. The germline gives CDR1 MNHEY, CDR2 SMNVEV (reference sequence). V was trimmed by 5 bases and J by 3 bases, leaving 17 bases between them. The length of the CDR3 is 15 residues.

The rearrangement links TRBV4-2 to TRBJ2-3, with D uncertain. V shed 3 bases and J shed 3 bases, with 10 bases lying between them. Germline CDR1 reads LGHNA; CDR2 reads YNFKEQ. CDR3 size: 14 residues. For the CDR3, the DNA is TGTGCCAGCAGCCACTGGGGAACTACAGATACGCAGTATTTT. This codes for CASSHWGTTDTQYF.

The J gene is TRBJ1-2, the V gene TRBV11-2; TRBD1 is a possible D gene (5 bases). The CDR3 sequence is 14 residues long. Trimming pared 5 bases from V and 1 base from J, leaving 11 bases between. Germline CDR1 and CDR2: SGHAT and FQNNGV. The CDR3 loop is CASSPGPSNYGYTF. CDR3 DNA: TGTGCCAGCAGCCCGGGACCGAGTAACTATGGCTACACCTTC. The full variable domain, completed using reference TRBV11-2 and TRBJ1-2, is EAGVAQSPRYKIIEKRQSVAFWCNPISGHATLYWYQQILGQGPKLLIQFQNNGVVDDSQLPKDRFSAERLKGVDSTLKIQPAKLEDSAVYLCASSPGPSNYGYTFGSGTRLTVV.

The V call is TRBV7-9, the J call TRBJ1-2; 9 bases map to TRBD1. The CDR3 length is 15 residues. Germline trimming cut 0 bases from V and 5 bases from J; bases unmatched to any gene: 4. Germline CDR1 is SEHNR and CDR2 is FQNEAQ (reference sequence). DNA for the CDR3: TGTGCCAGCAGCTTAGCCTCCGGGACAGGGTATGGCTACACCTTC. As protein: CASSLASGTGYGYTF.

The rearrangement joins TRBV3-1 (or the pseudogene TRBV3-2) to TRBJ2-5; 11 bases map to TRBD2. This CDR3 region has 15 residues. CDR1 is LGHDT, CDR2 YNNKEL, per germline (reference sequence). The trim removed 4 bases at V and 4 bases at J, leaving 5 bases unmatched. CDR3 nucleotide sequence: TGTGCCAGCAGCCTAGCGGGAGGGCCAGGAGAGACCCAGTACTTC. It specifies CASSLAGGPGETQYF.

The chain employs TRBV15 and TRBJ2-3; D gene unclear. Germline-derived CDR1 and CDR2 are LNHNV and YYDKDF (reference sequence). The CDR3 contains 15 residues. The germline V and J ends were trimmed by 1 base and 1 base, with 9 bases remaining between them. The CDR3 sequence: CATSRVGSGTDTQYF. The CDR3, as DNA: TGTGCCACCAGCAGAGTGGGCAGTGGCACAGATACGCAGTATTTT.

The J gene is TRBJ2-1, the V gene TRBV30; D gene uncertain. Germline V lookup: CDR1 GTSNPN, CDR2 SVGIG (reference sequence). CDR3 size: 14 residues. The V end lost 0 bases, the J end lost 4 bases, and 10 bases lay between the germline ends. The CDR3 sequence is CAWSVGQTYNEQFF. CDR3 DNA sequence: TGTGCCTGGAGTGTAGGGCAGACTTACAATGAGCAGTTCTTC. The full variable domain, in which reference TRBV30 and TRBJ2-1 provide the parts outside the CDR3, is SQTIHQWPATLVQPVGSPLSLECTVEGTSNPNLYWYRQAAGRGLQLLFYSVGIGQISSEVPQNLSASRPQDRQFILSSKKLLLSDSGFYLCAWSVGQTYNEQFFGPGTRLTVL.

The chain recombines TRBV7-2 with TRBJ2-1; 9 nucleotides line up with TRBD2. Germline trimming cut 4 bases from V and 0 bases from J; bases unmatched to any gene: 7. The germline V gene has CDR1 SGHTA and CDR2 FQGNSA. The CDR3 spans 17 residues. DNA of the CDR3: TGTGCCAGCAGCTGGAGTGCTAGCGGGGCCTCCTACAATGAGCAGTTCTTC. It codes for CASSWSASGASYNEQFF. Supplemented by reference TRBV7-2 and TRBJ2-1, the full variable domain reads GAGVSQSPSNKVTEKGKDVELRCDPISGHTALYWYRQSLGQGLEFLIYFQGNSAPDKSGLPSDRFSAERTGGSVSTLTIQRTQQEDSAVYLCASSWSASGASYNEQFFGPGTRLTVL.

The CDR3 here is CASSEPDRASNGYTF. CDR3 nucleotide sequence: TGTGCCAGCAGTGAGCCGGACAGGGCGAGTAATGGCTACACCTTC. The rearrangement uses TRBV6-2 or TRBV6-3 and TRBJ1-2; 8 bases agree with TRBD1. This CDR3 has 15 residues. Germline assignment: CDR1 MNHEY and CDR2 SVGEGT. V trimming: 5 bases; J trimming: 6 bases; junction bases outside the gene matches: 11.

The V call is TRBV9, the J call TRBJ1-1; D gene uncertain. This CDR3 comprises 13 residues. From germline, CDR1 is SGDLS and CDR2 YYNGEE. V lost 0 bases to trimming and J lost 1 base, with 4 bases between them. CDR3 coding DNA: TGTGCCAGCAGCGTAGCACGGAACACTGAAGCTTTCTTT. This codes for CASSVARNTEAFF.

The chain recombines TRBV10-2 with TRBJ1-6, with 9 positions matching TRBD1. Looked up from germline, CDR1 is WSHSY and CDR2 is SAAADI. J gave up 5 bases and V 7 bases, and 6 bases lay outside the gene matches. This CDR3 region has 15 residues. Here the CDR3 reads CASMAGQGHNSPLHF. The CDR3 coding sequence is TGCGCCAGCATGGCCGGACAGGGGCATAATTCACCCCTCCACTTT.

This clone was counted a single time. This sequence joins TRBV6-2 or TRBV6-3 and TRBJ1-5; D ambiguous. In germline, CDR1 is MNHEY, CDR2 SVGEGT. This CDR3 is built from 11 residues. Between the trimmed V and J ends, which lost 3 bases and 6 bases, there was a span of 3 bases. The CDR3 sequence: CASSYRQPQHF. The CDR3 bases are TGTGCCAGCAGTTATCGTCAGCCCCAGCATTTT.

The chain couples TRBV5-1 to TRBJ2-5; no definite D call. The CDR3 runs 13 residues. The V gene's germline CDR1 is SGHRS and CDR2 YFSETQ. The V gene lost 0 bases and the J gene lost 2 bases, with 5 bases spanning the gap. The CDR3 sequence: CASSLGSQETQYF. DNA of the CDR3: TGCGCCAGCAGCTTGGGGTCACAAGAGACCCAGTACTTC.

The gene calls are TRBV29-1 and TRBJ1-1; 11 bases map to TRBD1. The germline gives CDR1 SQVTM, CDR2 ANQGSEA. V shed 6 bases, J shed 4 bases, and the junction held 1 base outside the gene matches. The CDR3 totals 12 residues. Here the CDR3 DNA reads TGCAGCGTCGGGACAGGGGGCACTGAAGCTTTCTTT. This gives the protein CSVGTGGTEAFF.

On this clone: This CDR3 is also generated by other DNA sequences in the sample. The chain has TRBV6-2 or TRBV6-3 and TRBJ2-6, with TRBD2 matching over 8 bases. The CDR3 contains 15 residues. Germline CDR1 MNHEY, CDR2 SVGEGT. V was pared by 4 bases and J by 4 bases, with 3 bases of the junction left unmatched. Written as DNA, the CDR3 is TGTGCCAGCAGTTGGACTAGCTCGGGGGCCAACGTCCTGACTTTC. It translates to CASSWTSSGANVLTF.

This clone was picked up one time. This chain joins TRBV5-6 and TRBJ1-1; TRBD1 matches 8 bases. V shed 4 bases and J 10 bases; nucleotides not matched to a gene: 9. CDR3 size: 13 residues. The germline V gene encodes CDR1 SGHDT and CDR2 YYEEEE. This CDR3 is CASSLDRAGRAFF. Here the CDR3 DNA reads TGTGCCAGCAGCCTGGACAGGGCGGGGAGAGCTTTCTTT.

This clone was counted a few times. J is TRBJ2-1 and V is TRBV6-4; 12 bases map to TRBD2. CDR1 and CDR2 (germline): MRHNA, SNTAGT. The CDR3 contains 14 residues. After removal of 3 bases from V and 7 bases from J, the junction contained 1 base not matched to a gene. The CDR3 spells CASSETSGGNEQFF. The CDR3 nucleotides are TGTGCCAGCAGTGAGACTAGCGGGGGAAATGAGCAGTTCTTC.

For the CDR3, the DNA is TGTGCCAGCAGCTTGACTAGCGGACTCCTTACAAGCTCCTACAATGAGCAGTTCTTC. It codes for CASSLTSGLLTSSYNEQFF. This sequence joins TRBV7-8 and TRBJ2-1, with TRBD2 matching 9 bases. V lost 3 bases to trimming and J lost 0 bases; unmatched junction nucleotides: 12. This CDR3 has 19 amino acids. CDR1 SGHVS and CDR2 FQNEAQ come from the germline V gene.

CDR3 amino acids: CASSLYEGTNEQFF. For the CDR3, the DNA is TGTGCCAGCAGCTTATATGAGGGGACCAATGAGCAGTTCTTC. The chain uses TRBV7-2 and TRBJ2-1; tentatively, D is TRBD1 or TRBD2 (5 bases each). Trimming shortened V by 2 bases and J by 6 bases, and 11 bases separated the two germline ends. The CDR3 sequence is 14 residues long. Germline V gene sequence: CDR1 SGHTA, CDR2 FQGNSA.

This sequence joins TRBV7-2 and TRBJ2-2; 9 bases agree with TRBD2. J lost 3 bases, V lost 2 bases, and 4 bases had no gene match. Germline V gene data show CDR1 as SGHTA and CDR2 as FQGNSA. CDR3 size: 16 residues. The DNA for the CDR3 is TGTGCCAGCAGCTTAATAGCGGGAGTATACACCGGGGAGCTGTTTTTT. Amino acids: CASSLIAGVYTGELFF.

The J gene is TRBJ1-2, the V gene TRBV19; D ambiguous. This CDR3 region has 16 residues. Germline V gene lookup returns CDR1 LNHDA and CDR2 SQIVND (reference sequence). The V gene lost 4 bases and the J gene lost 4 bases, with 19 bases spanning the gap. For the CDR3, the DNA is TGTGCCAGTAGTACCAGAGACCCGACTTTAATCTATGGCTACACCTTC. It encodes CASSTRDPTLIYGYTF. Using reference TRBV19 and TRBJ1-2 for the parts outside the CDR3, the full variable domain is DGGITQSPKYLFRKEGQNVTLSCEQNLNHDAMYWYRQDPGQGLRLIYYSQIVNDFQKGDIAEGYSVSREKKESFPLTVTSAQKNPTAFYLCASSTRDPTLIYGYTFGSGTRLTVV.